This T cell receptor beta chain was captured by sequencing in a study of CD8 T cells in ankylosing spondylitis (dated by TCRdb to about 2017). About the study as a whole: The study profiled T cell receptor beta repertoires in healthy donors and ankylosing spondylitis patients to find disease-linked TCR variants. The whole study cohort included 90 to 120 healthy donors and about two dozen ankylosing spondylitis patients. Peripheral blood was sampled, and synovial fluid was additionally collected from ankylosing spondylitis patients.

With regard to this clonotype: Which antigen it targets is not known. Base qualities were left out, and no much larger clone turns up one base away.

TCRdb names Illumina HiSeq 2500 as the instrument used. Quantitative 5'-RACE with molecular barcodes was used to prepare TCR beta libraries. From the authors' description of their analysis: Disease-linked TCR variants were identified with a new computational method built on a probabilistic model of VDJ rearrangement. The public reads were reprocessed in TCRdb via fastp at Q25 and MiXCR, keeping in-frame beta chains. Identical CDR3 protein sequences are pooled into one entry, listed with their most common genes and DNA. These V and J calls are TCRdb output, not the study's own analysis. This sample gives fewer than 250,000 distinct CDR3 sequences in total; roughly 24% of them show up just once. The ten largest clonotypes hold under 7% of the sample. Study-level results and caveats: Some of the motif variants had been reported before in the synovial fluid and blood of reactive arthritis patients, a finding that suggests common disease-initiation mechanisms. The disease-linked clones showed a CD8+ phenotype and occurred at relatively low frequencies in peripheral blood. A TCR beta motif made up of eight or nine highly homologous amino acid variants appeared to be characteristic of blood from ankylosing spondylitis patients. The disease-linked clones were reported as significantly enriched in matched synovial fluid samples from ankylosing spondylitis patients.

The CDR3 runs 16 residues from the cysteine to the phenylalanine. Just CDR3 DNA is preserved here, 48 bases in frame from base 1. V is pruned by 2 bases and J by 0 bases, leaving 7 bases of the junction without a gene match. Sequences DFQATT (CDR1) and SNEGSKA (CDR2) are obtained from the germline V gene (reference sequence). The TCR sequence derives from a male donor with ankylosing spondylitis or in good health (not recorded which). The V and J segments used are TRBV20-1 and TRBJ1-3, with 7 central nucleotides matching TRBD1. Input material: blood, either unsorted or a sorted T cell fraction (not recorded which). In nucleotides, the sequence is TGCAGTGCTAGACGGGCAGGGGGGACCTCTGGAAACACCATATATTTT. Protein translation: CSARRAGGTSGNTIYF.